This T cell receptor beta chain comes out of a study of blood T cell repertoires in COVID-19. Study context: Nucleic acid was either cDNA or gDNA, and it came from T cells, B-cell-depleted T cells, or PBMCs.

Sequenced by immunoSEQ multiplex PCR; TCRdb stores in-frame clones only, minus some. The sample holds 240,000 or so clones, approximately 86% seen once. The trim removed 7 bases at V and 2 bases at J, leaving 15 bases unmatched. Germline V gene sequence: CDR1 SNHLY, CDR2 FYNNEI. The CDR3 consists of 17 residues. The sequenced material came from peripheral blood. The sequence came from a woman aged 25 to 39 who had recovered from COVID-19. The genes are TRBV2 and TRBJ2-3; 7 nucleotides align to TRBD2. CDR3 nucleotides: TGTGCCAGCACTCTGCTCCCGCGGGGGAGCAACACAGATACGCAGTATTTT. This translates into CASTLLPRGSNTDTQYF.